The rows below give T cell receptor beta chains drawn from one sample of a study of long-term antiretroviral therapy in people with HIV. The method was immunoSEQ multiplex PCR; TCRdb's version includes in-frame clones alone and lacks a portion of them. This sample has about 30,000 clones, with more than 70% found just once. The specimen comprised unsorted PBMCs, sampled 1.5 years before starting antiretroviral therapy. The receptors shown here come from a young man with HIV. The CDR3 runs from the conserved cysteine through the conserved F or W. The D gene is left open where the match is weak. Rows may omit the clone size; those that give it use once, few, many or a size class.

TRBJ2-7 TRBD1 TRBV28 . CASSKDRPYSYEQYF TGTGCCAGCAGTAAGGACAGGCCTTATTCCTACGAGCAGTACTTC
TRBJ2-1 . TRBV6-5 . CASSYTVRGYNEQFF TGTGCCAGCAGTTATACGGTCAGGGGCTACAATGAGCAGTTCTTC
TRBJ2-1 . TRBV4-3 once CASSQDTGSSYNEQFF TGCGCCAGCAGCCAAGACACAGGGAGCTCCTACAATGAGCAGTTCTTC
TRBJ2-2 . TRBV23-1 few CASSAQNTGELFF TGCGCCAGCAGTGCCCAGAACACCGGGGAGCTGTTTTTT
TRBJ2-1 . TRBV27 . CASSFSRDEQFF TGTGCCAGCAGTTTTTCCAGGGATGAGCAGTTCTTC
TRBJ2-5 . TRBV28 . CASSRLRETQYF TGTGCCAGCAGCCGTCTGAGGGAGACCCAGTACTTC
TRBJ2-7 TRBD1 TRBV30 few CAWSVQGGDYEQYF TGTGCCTGGAGTGTACAGGGGGGTGACTACGAGCAGTACTTC
TRBJ1-1 . TRBV6-1 . CAAATQPVNTEAFF TGTGCAGCAGCCACCCAGCCCGTGAACACTGAAGCTTTCTTT
TRBJ2-7 . TRBV5-1 . CASSLGLAEYEQYF TGCGCCAGCAGCTTGGGTCTAGCCGAATACGAGCAGTACTTC
TRBJ1-5 . TRBV27 . CASSKGISQPQHF TGTGCCAGCAGTAAGGGTATTAGCCAGCCCCAGCATTTT
TRBJ2-7 TRBD1 TRBV27 . CASSLGTVYEQYF TGTGCCAGCAGTTTAGGGACAGTCTACGAGCAGTACTTC
TRBJ2-3 . TRBV6-5 . CASSYAFQTSTDTQYF TGTGCCAGCAGTTACGCCTTTCAGACTAGCACAGATACGCAGTATTTT
TRBJ2-5 TRBD2 TRBV7-9 . CASSLSSGRAFWETQYF TGTGCCAGCAGCTTAAGCAGCGGGAGGGCTTTTTGGGAGACCCAGTACTTC
TRBJ1-2 . TRBV25-1 few CASTPRGGGGYTF TGTGCCAGCACCCCCAGGGGAGGGGGTGGCTACACCTTC
TRBJ2-6 . TRBV6-1 . CASSGATDAGANVLTF TGTGCCAGCAGTGGCGCCACTGATGCTGGGGCCAACGTCCTGACTTTC
TRBJ2-7 . TRBV9 . CASSVGERAESEQYF TGTGCCAGCAGCGTAGGAGAGCGGGCGGAATCCGAGCAGTACTTC
TRBJ2-7 TRBD1 TRBV10-3 . CAISESPGQGREQYF TGTGCCATCAGTGAGTCGCCTGGACAGGGTCGGGAGCAGTACTTC
TRBJ1-2 . TRBV14 few CASTSSRYGYTF TGTGCCAGCACCTCATCGCGCTATGGCTACACCTTC
TRBJ2-7 . TRBV6-1 . CASRITGPYEQYF TGTGCCAGCAGGATAACAGGCCCCTACGAGCAGTACTTC
TRBJ2-3 . TRBV6-5 . CASSYGSTDTQYF TGTGCCAGCAGTTACGGGAGCACAGATACGCAGTATTTT
TRBJ2-1 . TRBV5-1 . CASSSSLGNEQFF TGCGCCAGCAGCTCGAGTCTCGGCAATGAGCAGTTCTTC
TRBJ2-7 . TRBV18 . CASSPRTNSYEQYF TGTGCCAGCTCACCCAGGACTAACTCCTACGAGCAGTACTTC
TRBJ2-1 . TRBV5-1 few CASSLFLDNEQFF TGCGCCAGCAGCTTATTCCTTGACAATGAGCAGTTCTTC
TRBJ2-7 . TRBV5-8 . CASSLGGKNEQYF TGTGCCAGCAGCCTAGGAGGCAAAAACGAGCAGTACTTC
TRBJ2-7 . TRBV27 few CASSLGWDDEQYF TGTGCCAGCAGTTTAGGTTGGGACGACGAGCAGTACTTC
TRBJ1-4 . TRBV4-2 . CASSPGQYEKLFF TGTGCCAGCAGCCCCGGACAGTATGAAAAACTGTTTTTT
TRBJ2-7 . TRBV28 . CASSLEASEQYF TGTGCCAGCAGTTTAGAGGCGTCGGAGCAGTACTTC
TRBJ1-5 TRBD1 TRBV7-2 few CASSSTGPRQPQHF TGTGCCAGCAGCTCGACAGGGCCAAGGCAGCCCCAGCATTTT
TRBJ2-1 TRBD1 TRBV11-2 . CASSLASTGVTNNEQFF TGTGCCAGCAGCCTCGCCTCGACAGGGGTAACGAACAATGAGCAGTTCTTC
TRBJ1-4 TRBD1 TRBV4-2 . CASSQGGGDSVHEKLFF TGTGCCAGCAGCCAAGGTGGGGGGGACAGCGTACATGAAAAACTGTTTTTT
TRBJ1-5 TRBD1 TRBV15 . CATSGGTASNQPQHF TGTGCCACCAGCGGAGGGACAGCTAGCAATCAGCCCCAGCATTTT
TRBJ2-5 . TRBV27 few CASPYNPRTEGQETQYF TGTGCCAGCCCTTACAACCCCCGGACAGAGGGACAAGAGACCCAGTACTTC
TRBJ1-1 . TRBV9 . CASSVSLLWTEAFF TGTGCCAGCAGCGTGTCGCTGCTCTGGACTGAAGCTTTCTTT
TRBJ1-2 . TRBV5-6 . CASSAVGDSSYGYTF TGTGCCAGCAGCGCAGTGGGGGATTCCTCGTATGGCTACACCTTC
TRBJ2-5 . TRBV27 . CASSFHDQETQYF TGTGCCAGCAGTTTCCATGATCAAGAGACCCAGTACTTC
TRBJ2-3 TRBD1 TRBV15 . CATSSSGGASDTQYF TGTGCCACCAGCTCATCAGGGGGTGCCTCAGATACGCAGTATTTT
TRBJ1-1 . TRBV4-1 . CASSQKLGQPNTEAFF TGCGCCAGCAGCCAAAAACTGGGACAACCGAACACTGAAGCTTTCTTT
TRBJ1-2 . TRBV7-2 . CASSLIGGRSGYTF TGTGCCAGCAGCTTAATCGGCGGGAGATCTGGCTACACCTTC
TRBJ2-7 . TRBV5-1 few CASSLEGSYPYEQYF TGCGCCAGCAGCTTGGAGGGGAGTTACCCCTACGAGCAGTACTTC
TRBJ2-7 . TRBV7-2 . CASSLGRGSYEQYF TGTGCCAGCAGCTTAGGCAGGGGCTCCTACGAGCAGTACTTC
TRBJ1-1 . TRBV19 . CASSLSLGTEAFF TGTGCCAGTAGTCTTAGTCTGGGGACTGAAGCTTTCTTT
TRBJ2-2 . TRBV5-1 . CASSRQGSITGELFF TGCGCCAGCAGCCGTCAGGGTAGCATCACCGGGGAGCTGTTTTTT
TRBJ2-2 TRBD2 TRBV4-3 . CASSQELAGGVGELFF TGCGCCAGCAGCCAAGAACTAGCGGGAGGCGTCGGGGAGCTGTTTTTT
TRBJ1-2 . TRBV7-6 . CASSLDPAYYGYTF TGTGCCAGCAGCTTAGATCCGGCTTACTATGGCTACACCTTC
TRBJ2-7 TRBD2 TRBV11-2 . CASSFGLADYEQYF TGTGCCAGCAGCTTTGGACTAGCGGACTACGAGCAGTACTTC